The source of this TCR beta chain is a study of T-cell reconstitution after alpha-beta-depleted transplantation in children. It was with unique molecular identifiers that the TCRbeta library was prepared. Each CDR3 protein gets one entry after TCRdb re-called the PCR reads with MiXCR. In the table there are 600,000 to 700,000 distinct CDR3 sequences, approximately 15% of which are singletons. The V gene's germline CDR1 is DFQATT and CDR2 SNEGSKA (reference sequence). Trimming took 1 base from V and 3 from J; bases not matched to a gene: 3. The CDR3 contains 13 residues. At least ten counts were recorded for this clonotype.

The rearrangement uses TRBV20-1 and TRBJ2-7; 7 bases match TRBD2. Sequences were derived from PBMCs from the stem cell graft donor, sampled from the stem cell graft. The receptor was derived from a human donor who donated a stem cell graft to a child with acute myeloid leukemia. CDR3 residues: CSARVRGDYEQYF. DNA for the CDR3: TGCAGTGCTAGAGTCCGGGGGGACTACGAGCAGTACTTC.